These 28 T cell receptor beta chains were sequenced from one sample in a study of T cells in Graves' hyperthyroidism and ophthalmopathy. RNA transcripts were the template for amplifying TCR beta CDR3 regions. A first-round RT-PCR of the TCR CDR3 used the HTBI primer set. Each CDR3 protein gets one entry after TCRdb re-called the multiplex PCR reads with MiXCR. The sample includes approximately 690,000 distinct CDR3 sequences, approximately 15% of them seen just once. Sequencing was performed on blood. These receptors were taken from a woman aged 45-59 years with Graves' ophthalmopathy.

This clonotype showed up many times. The V gene is TRBV11-2, the J gene TRBJ2-3; D is undetermined. Per the germline V gene, CDR1 is SGHAT and CDR2 is FQNNGV. This CDR3 region has 12 residues. Trimming took off 3 bases at V and 3 bases at J, with 4 bases between the two ends. CDR3 DNA: TGTGCCAGCAGCTTCCAAACAGATACGCAGTATTTT. It is translated as CASSFQTDTQYF. The full variable domain, with the rest looked up from reference TRBV11-2 and TRBJ2-3, is EAGVAQSPRYKIIEKRQSVAFWCNPISGHATLYWYQQILGQGPKLLIQFQNNGVVDDSQLPKDRFSAERLKGVDSTLKIQPAKLEDSAVYLCASSFQTDTQYFGPGTRLTVL.

With regard to this clonotype: This clone may be a read error of a much larger clone one base away. V and J are TRBV12-3 or TRBV12-4 and TRBJ1-4; 7 nucleotides agree with TRBD1. The CDR3 totals 14 residues. CDR3 residues: CASRATGMVERLFF. Written as DNA, the CDR3 is TGTGCCAGCAGGGCGACAGGGATGGTCGAAAGACTGTTTTTT.

J is TRBJ1-4 and V is TRBV5-1; D is undetermined. The length of the CDR3 is 13 residues. Germline-derived CDR1 and CDR2 are SGHRS and YFSETQ. V was shortened by 0 bases and J by 8 bases, with 8 bases between the two germline ends. CDR3 DNA: TGCGCCAGCAGCTTGGCAAAGGGAGAAAAACTGTTTTTT. This sequence encodes CASSLAKGEKLFF.

The sample holds a few counts of this clonotype. J is TRBJ1-1 and V is TRBV19; 7 nucleotides agree with TRBD1. This CDR3 comprises 16 residues. The ends lost 6 bases at V and 1 base at J; junction bases unmatched: 11. The germline CDR1 and CDR2 sequences are LNHDA and SQIVND (reference sequence). The chain's CDR3 is CASSNRGRAANTEAFF. DNA of the CDR3: TGTGCCAGTAGCAACAGGGGACGGGCGGCGAACACTGAAGCTTTCTTT.

This clonotype was seen repeatedly, ten times or more. CDR3 DNA: TGCAGTGCTAGTTTGGGGGCAGATACGCAGTATTTT. Translation: CSASLGADTQYF. The J gene is TRBJ2-3, the V gene TRBV20-1; the D call may be TRBD1 or TRBD2 (5 bases each). Deletions cut 3 bases from V and 4 bases from J, with 8 bases between. Germline lookup yields CDR1 DFQATT and CDR2 SNEGSKA (reference sequence). This CDR3 contains 12 residues.

This clonotype has ten or more counts. The genes are TRBV20-1 and TRBJ2-5; D may be TRBD2 (6 bases). V was shortened by 6 bases and J by 5 bases, with 13 bases between the two germline ends. The CDR3 is 12 amino acids. From germline, CDR1 is DFQATT and CDR2 SNEGSKA (reference sequence). This chain's CDR3 is CSATASEETQYF. Written as DNA, the CDR3 is TGCAGTGCAACCGCTAGCGAGGAGACCCAGTACTTC.

This clonotype was seen many times. V is TRBV27 and J is TRBJ2-7; 10 nucleotides align to TRBD2. Unmatched junction bases numbered 26, after V lost 5 bases and J lost 4 bases. The CDR3 has 21 amino acids. CDR1 and CDR2 (germline): MNHEY, SMNVEV (reference sequence). The CDR3 region has the DNA TGTGCCAGCAGTCTAACCAAACGGGGGTTGATAGCGGGAGGCCAACAGTACGAGCAGTACTTC. Protein product: CASSLTKRGLIAGGQQYEQYF.

This clonotype was seen repeatedly, ten times or more. This sequence joins TRBV28 and TRBJ2-3; D might be TRBD1 (6 bases). The germline CDR1 and CDR2 sequences are MDHEN and SYDVKM. Trimming left V 6 bases short and J 3 bases short, with 19 bases between. This CDR3 contains 16 residues. CDR3 residues: CASRPFTRGLTDTQYF. The CDR3 DNA follows: TGTGCCAGCAGGCCCTTCACCAGGGGCTTAACAGATACGCAGTATTTT.

This clonotype was found many times. The J gene is TRBJ2-7, the V gene TRBV28, with 8 positions matching TRBD1. With 5 bases clipped from V and 6 bases from J, the junction kept 6 bases outside the gene matches. This CDR3 spans 13 amino acids. The germline gives CDR1 MDHEN, CDR2 SYDVKM. CDR3 DNA sequence: TGTGCCAGCAGTCCCCGACAGGGGTTCGAGCAGTACTTC. It yields the protein CASSPRQGFEQYF.

This clonotype came up many times. V usage is TRBV2 and J usage is TRBJ1-1; no firm D call. Per the germline V gene, CDR1 is SNHLY and CDR2 is FYNNEI. This CDR3 has 13 amino acids. Trimming pared 2 bases from V and 5 bases from J, leaving 9 bases between. The CDR3, as DNA: TGTGCCAGCAGTGAAATAAGGGTTACTGAAGCTTTCTTT. Its translation is CASSEIRVTEAFF.

This chain links TRBV6-9 with TRBJ2-2; 14 nucleotides line up with TRBD2. Germline CDR1 MNHGY, CDR2 SVAAGI. The CDR3 has 19 residues. With 3 bases clipped from V and 4 bases from J, the junction kept 10 bases outside the gene matches. The CDR3 nucleotides read TGTGCCAGCAGTTACGAGACTAGCGGGAGGGATTCGGTCACCGGGGAGCTGTTTTTT. It yields the protein CASSYETSGRDSVTGELFF.

The table lists this clonotype with a few counts. CDR3 sequence: CASYLNSGETQYF. The CDR3 bases are TGTGCCAGCTATCTTAACTCGGGAGAGACCCAGTACTTC. This chain connects TRBV6-1 to TRBJ2-5; D remains ambiguous. The CDR3 length is 13 residues. Germline V gene lookup returns CDR1 MNHNS and CDR2 SASEGT. Trimming removed 8 bases from V and 4 bases from J, with 14 bases in between.

This clonotype has only a few counts. V usage is TRBV4-3 and J usage is TRBJ2-3; 7 bases map to TRBD2. The CDR3 totals 15 residues. Trimming at V came to 0 bases and at J to 5 bases, leaving 5 bases not matched to a gene. Germline V lookup: CDR1 LGHNA, CDR2 YSLEER. Written as DNA, the CDR3 is TGCGCCAGCAGCCAAGATGGGGGGGTTCAAGATACGCAGTATTTT. It yields the protein CASSQDGGVQDTQYF.

A few counts support this clonotype. The V and J genes are TRBV9 and TRBJ1-1; D ambiguous. This CDR3 is built from 15 residues. V lost 2 bases, J lost 1 base, and 12 bases lay in between. Germline V gene lookup returns CDR1 SGDLS and CDR2 YYNGEE. In DNA form, the CDR3 reads TGTGCCAGCAGCGTTTCGGGCAGCTCGAACACTGAAGCTTTCTTT. This translates into CASSVSGSSNTEAFF.

There are many counts of this clonotype. A junction boundary mismatches the germline segment, possibly from a read error. The chain has TRBV5-1 and TRBJ2-7; possible D gene TRBD2, 7 bases. The germline V gene encodes CDR1 SGHRS and CDR2 YFSETQ. The CDR3 consists of 14 residues. CDR3 region: CASSLGGGSYEQYF. The CDR3 coding sequence is TGTGCCAGCAGTTTGGGAGGGGGATCCTACGAGCAGTACTTC.

The V call is TRBV20-1, the J call TRBJ1-3; possibly TRBD1 for D (5 bases). Trimming stripped 6 bases from V and 3 bases from J, with 21 bases between. CDR1 DFQATT and CDR2 SNEGSKA come from the germline V gene (reference sequence). CDR3 length: 16 residues. CDR3 protein: CSATGDRTQVGNTIYF. In nucleotides, the CDR3 is TGCAGTGCCACCGGGGACCGGACTCAGGTTGGAAACACCATATATTTT.

Worth noting for this clonotype: A much larger clone lies a single base off, so this may be a read error. This chain joins TRBV7-9 and TRBJ2-3; D is possibly TRBD2 (6 bases). V lost 0 bases and J 5 bases, leaving 6 bases between the germline ends. The germline CDR1 and CDR2 sequences are SEHNR and FQNEAQ (reference sequence). The CDR3 runs 13 residues. In nucleotides, the CDR3 is TGTGCCAGCAGCTTAGCGCGGGGAGATACGCAGTATTTT. This sequence encodes CASSLARGDTQYF.

This clonotype was recorded many times. The rearrangement joins TRBV13 to TRBJ2-7; D perhaps matches TRBD2 (5 bases). V was pared by 2 bases and J by 2 bases, with 10 bases between. The length of the CDR3 is 14 residues. Germline V gene lookup returns CDR1 PRHDT and CDR2 FYEKMQ (reference sequence). CDR3 nucleotides: TGTGCCAGCAGCTTAACGGGAAAAACCTACGAGCAGTACTTC. Protein: CASSLTGKTYEQYF.

This clonotype was counted at least ten times. This sequence joins TRBV6-1 and TRBJ1-1, with a weak D call TRBD1 (5 bases). CDR1 and CDR2 (germline): MNHNS, SASEGT. V was clipped by 5 bases and J by 6 bases, with 16 bases between them. This CDR3 region has 14 residues. In DNA, the CDR3 is TGTGCCAGCAGTTTAGGGATTGGGGGTGCTGAAGCTTTCTTT. Translation gives CASSLGIGGAEAFF.

V gene TRBV5-1 combines with J gene TRBJ2-2; D not certain. V lost 6 bases to trimming and J lost 3 bases, with 6 bases between them. Per the germline V gene, CDR1 is SGHRS and CDR2 is YFSETQ. The CDR3 is made up of 12 amino acids. In DNA form, the CDR3 reads TGCGCCAGCACAAGGTACACCGGGGAGCTGTTTTTT. This translates into CASTRYTGELFF.

Details on this clonotype: Given a much more abundant clone one base away, this may be a read error. CDR3 loop: CATDGAAEAFF. The CDR3, as DNA: TGTGCCACCGACGGGGCAGCTGAAGCTTTCTTT. This chain links TRBV28 with TRBJ1-1; tentative D call: TRBD1 (5 bases). This CDR3 region has 11 residues. V was cut by 10 bases and J by 6 bases, with 12 bases left in between. Germline lookup yields CDR1 MDHEN and CDR2 SYDVKM.

The chain combines TRBV29-1 with TRBJ2-2, with D possibly being TRBD1 or TRBD2 (5 bases each). From germline, CDR1 is SQVTM and CDR2 ANQGSEA. The CDR3 is 14 amino acids. V lost 8 bases, J lost 8 bases, and 21 bases lay in between. The CDR3 reads CSIKKDTQRGELFF. The CDR3 region has the DNA TGCAGCATCAAGAAGGACACTCAGCGGGGGGAGCTGTTTTTT.

This clonotype was found many times. This sequence joins TRBV28 and TRBJ2-1, with 9 positions matching TRBD2. The germline V gene has CDR1 MDHEN and CDR2 SYDVKM. CDR3 length: 16 residues. V trimming: 3 bases; J trimming: 0 bases; junction bases outside the gene matches: 3. This CDR3 is CASSFLTSGSYNEQFF. The CDR3 DNA follows: TGTGCCAGCAGTTTCCTGACTAGCGGCTCCTACAATGAGCAGTTCTTC. Full variable domain (missing parts from reference TRBV28 and TRBJ2-1): DVKVTQSSRYLVKRTGEKVFLECVQDMDHENMFWYRQDPGLGLRLIYFSYDVKMKEKGDIPEGYSVSREKKERFSLILESASTNQTSMYLCASSFLTSGSYNEQFFGPGTRLTVL.

This clonotype was seen repeatedly, ten times or more. V and J are TRBV12-3 or TRBV12-4 and TRBJ2-2; tentatively, D is TRBD1 (6 bases). The CDR3 consists of 14 residues. The ends were cut back, 5 bases at V and 7 bases at J, with 14 bases in the middle. CDR3 DNA: TGTGCCAGCAGTAGCCAGGGGTTTGGCGGGGAGCTGTTTTTT. Translation: CASSSQGFGGELFF.

This clonotype occurred many times. The gene calls are TRBV20-1 and TRBJ2-7, with D possibly matching TRBD1 (6 bases). There are 11 residues in the CDR3. Germline V CDR1 and CDR2: DFQATT, SNEGSKA (reference sequence). The DNA of the CDR3 is TGCAGCTTCGGAAGGGGGTACGAGCAGTACTTC. This encodes CSFGRGYEQYF.

This clonotype came up a few times. The CDR3 DNA sequence: TGTGCCAGCAGCCTTGAGACTAGCGGGAGTCCAAGAGCCAAAAACATTCAGTACTTC. Translated: CASSLETSGSPRAKNIQYF. This chain links TRBV4-2 with TRBJ2-4, with 12 positions matching TRBD2. Germline lookup yields CDR1 LGHNA and CDR2 YNFKEQ. J was trimmed by 0 bases and V by 4 bases; bases with no gene match: 10. The CDR3 totals 19 residues.

The rearrangement links TRBV9 to TRBJ2-7; D gene unclear. This CDR3 has 15 amino acids. The germline gives CDR1 SGDLS, CDR2 YYNGEE. Trimming took 0 bases from V and 2 from J, leaving 12 bases between them. The CDR3 DNA reads as TGTGCCAGCAGCGTAGGGGTAGCACAACCCTACGAGCAGTACTTC. Protein product: CASSVGVAQPYEQYF.

The sample holds many counts of this clonotype. The genes are TRBV12-3 or TRBV12-4 and TRBJ1-3; 9 bases match TRBD1. V dropped 3 bases and J dropped 3; count of bases not matched to a gene: 15. The CDR3 is made up of 19 amino acids. CDR3 bases: TGTGCCAGCAGTTTTAGCTTCTTGGGACAGGGACTTTATGGAAACACCATATATTTT. It yields the protein CASSFSFLGQGLYGNTIYF.